These T cell receptor beta chains were read from a single sample in a study of blood T cells in healthy people across ages. One entry per CDR3 protein, called by TCRdb with MiXCR from the 5' RACE reads. The data contain roughly 700,000 distinct CDR3 sequences, roughly 30% of them singletons. Material for sequencing was blood. Receptors originate from an elderly woman in good health. Each CDR3 is given with its conserved first and last residue. A D gene is named only where the DNA matches it firmly. Clone size appears in some rows only: once, few, many, or a class for an expanded clone.

v_gene,j_gene,len,d_gene,abundance,CDR3nt,CDR3aa
TRBV7-2,TRBJ1-1,15,NA,NA,TGTGCCAGCAGCTCCACCTCTCTGGGGAGGACTGAAGCTTTCTTT,CASSSTSLGRTEAFF
TRBV13,TRBJ1-5,14,NA,NA,TGTGCCAGCAGCTTAAACAGAGGCAATCAGCCCCAGCATTTT,CASSLNRGNQPQHF
TRBV5-1,TRBJ1-1,16,TRBD1,many,TGCGCCAGCAGCTTGGGGAGGACAGGACTGAACACTGAAGCTTTCTTT,CASSLGRTGLNTEAFF
TRBV5-1,TRBJ2-3,17,TRBD2,NA,TGCGCCAGCAGCTTATCAGCTACTAGCGGGAGAGGGGATACGCAGTATTTT,CASSLSATSGRGDTQYF
TRBV20-1,TRBJ2-7,14,TRBD2,many,TGCAGTGCAGGTAGCGGGGGGCGAGCCTACGAGCAGTACTTC,CSAGSGGRAYEQYF
TRBV2,TRBJ2-1,14,NA,few,TGTGCCAGCGGAAAGGGGACCACCTACAATGAGCAGTTCTTC,CASGKGTTYNEQFF
TRBV19,TRBJ1-2,15,NA,NA,TGTGCCACTTATTCCCGAATGGCAGCTAACTATGGCTACACCTTC,CATYSRMAANYGYTF
TRBV20-1,TRBJ2-7,14,TRBD2,many,TGCAGTGCCAAAACTAGCGGGGTGACCTACGAGCAGTACTTC,CSAKTSGVTYEQYF
TRBV18,TRBJ2-1,15,TRBD2,many,TGTGCCAGCTCACCACAGCGGGGGAGCTACAATGAGCAGTTCTTC,CASSPQRGSYNEQFF
TRBV7-9,TRBJ2-3,16,NA,NA,TGTGCCAGCAGCCCTTGGGACGGACTCAACACAGATACGCAGTATTTT,CASSPWDGLNTDTQYF
TRBV5-1,TRBJ2-1,13,NA,many,TGCGCCAGCAGCGTAGTTAACTACAATGAGCAGTTCTTC,CASSVVNYNEQFF
TRBV7-2,TRBJ2-1,21,TRBD2,many,TGTGCCAGCAGCTTAGGGCCATCCGGGACTAGCGGGGGTACACGGAGGAATGAGCAGTTCTTC,CASSLGPSGTSGGTRRNEQFF
TRBV7-9,TRBJ1-1,15,NA,NA,TGTGCCAGCAGCCCCGACAGTTCCAGGAGCACTGAAGCTTTCTTT,CASSPDSSRSTEAFF
TRBV19,TRBJ2-5,14,NA,few,TGTGCCAGTAGCCAGACTAGGGGCCAAGAGACCCAGTACTTC,CASSQTRGQETQYF
TRBV7-9,TRBJ2-1,16,TRBD2,many,TGTGCCAGCAGCTCCCCCACTAGCGGGGCGATGAATGAGCAGTTCTTC,CASSSPTSGAMNEQFF
TRBV30,TRBJ2-7,13,NA,many,TGTGCCTGGGACTCGAACCAGCTTATTAAGCAGTACTTC,CAWDSNQLIKQYF
TRBV20-1,TRBJ1-5,16,NA,NA,TGCAGTGCTAGAGATGAGAAGGGGATGGGGAATCAGCCCCAGCATTTT,CSARDEKGMGNQPQHF
TRBV7-2,TRBJ2-1,14,NA,many,TGTGCCAGCAGCTCGGAAGGTTCCTACAATGAGCAGTTCTTC,CASSSEGSYNEQFF
TRBV7-3,TRBJ2-1,15,NA,many,TGTGCCAGCAGCGGGGGGCTAGCGGCGGAGAATGAGCAGTTCTTC,CASSGGLAAENEQFF
TRBV7-2,TRBJ2-5,16,TRBD2,many,TGTGCCAGCAGCTCGGCAGGACTAGCGGGTCTAGAGACCCAGTACTTC,CASSSAGLAGLETQYF
TRBV7-2,TRBJ1-1,13,NA,NA,TGTGCCAGCAGCTCCTTGGGGAGGGGTGAAGCTTTCTTT,CASSSLGRGEAFF
TRBV19,TRBJ1-5,18,TRBD1,NA,TGTGCCAGTAGTATAGATCCGACAGGGCTAAAACCCGATCAGCCCCAGCATTTT,CASSIDPTGLKPDQPQHF
TRBV30,TRBJ1-1,12,TRBD1,few,TGTGCCTGGAGTGACAGGGGAGCTGAAGCTTTCTTT,CAWSDRGAEAFF
TRBV4-1,TRBJ1-2,14,NA,many,TGCGCCAGCAGCCAAGGGGACGGCCTCTATGGCTACACCTTC,CASSQGDGLYGYTF
TRBV6-6,TRBJ2-1,15,TRBD1,many,TGTGCCAGCAGTGGGACAGACGGAGCAGGGGCCCAGCAGTTCTTC,CASSGTDGAGAQQFF
TRBV27,TRBJ1-2,14,NA,many,TGTGCCAGCAGTCCGTACAGGGAGAGAGGTGGCTACACCTTC,CASSPYRERGGYTF
TRBV12-3/TRBV12-4,TRBJ1-5,15,NA,NA,TGTGCCAGCAGTTTTGGGGGGGCGAGCAATCAGCCCCAGCATTTT,CASSFGGASNQPQHF
TRBV5-1,TRBJ2-4,13,NA,NA,TGCGCCAGCAGCTTAAAAGTCGGGAACATTCAGTACTTC,CASSLKVGNIQYF
TRBV5-1,TRBJ2-5,14,NA,many,TGCGCCAGCAGCTCCGTCCCCCCACAAGAGACCCAGTACTTC,CASSSVPPQETQYF
TRBV5-1,TRBJ2-2,14,NA,many,TGCGCCAGCAGTTTTAACGCTCGTACCGGGGAGCTGTTTTTT,CASSFNARTGELFF
TRBV3-1,TRBJ1-1,14,NA,many,TGTGCCAGCAGCCAACCCGGGATAGCCACTGAAGCTTTCTTT,CASSQPGIATEAFF
TRBV11-2,TRBJ1-2,17,NA,NA,TGTGCCAGCAGCCCAGTGGGAGGGCCCCTGCGATTCGGGGGCTACACCTTC,CASSPVGGPLRFGGYTF
TRBV20-1,TRBJ1-2,14,NA,NA,TGCAGTGCTGGGATGGTAGGGGCGCTTTATGGCTACACCTTC,CSAGMVGALYGYTF
TRBV5-1,TRBJ1-1,17,NA,many,TGCGCCAGCAGCTTGGGGGTCAGGGAAGGGGTGAACACTGAAGCTTTCTTT,CASSLGVREGVNTEAFF
TRBV9,TRBJ2-1,16,TRBD2,many,TGTGCCAGCAGCGGGGGACTAGCGGGGGGCGGGTATGAGCAGTTCTTC,CASSGGLAGGGYEQFF
TRBV6-1,TRBJ1-1,10,TRBD1,NA,TGTGCCAGCCGGGACAGGGAGGCTTTCTTT,CASRDREAFF
TRBV15,TRBJ1-1,22,NA,NA,TGTGCCACCAGCAGAGTGAACCTTCGGGGGGGAAAGGCCCAAAGTCTGAACACTGAAGCTTTCTTT,CATSRVNLRGGKAQSLNTEAFF
TRBV7-2,TRBJ1-6,14,NA,NA,TGTGCCAGCAGCATTAAGGGACGGGATTCACCCCTCCACTTT,CASSIKGRDSPLHF
TRBV5-1,TRBJ2-3,16,TRBD2,NA,TGCGCCAGCAGCTTGGCCAGGGCGGGGGGCCGGGATACGCAGTATTTT,CASSLARAGGRDTQYF
TRBV2,TRBJ1-4,14,NA,NA,TGTGCCAGCCGAAGGCAGGGATGGGGTGAAAAACTGTTTTTT,CASRRQGWGEKLFF
TRBV12-3/TRBV12-4,TRBJ2-1,15,TRBD2,many,TGTGCCAGCAGTCAAGCCGGGGGGGGGAGCAATGAGCAGTTCTTC,CASSQAGGGSNEQFF
TRBV20-1,TRBJ1-5,14,TRBD1,many,TGCAGTGCCAGCCGGGACAGGCAGAATCAGCCCCAGCATTTT,CSASRDRQNQPQHF
TRBV7-2,TRBJ2-4,18,TRBD1,many,TGTGCCAGCAGCTCACCGGGACAGGGAACTCTAGCCAAAAACATTCAGTACTTC,CASSSPGQGTLAKNIQYF
TRBV5-6,TRBJ2-1,15,TRBD1,many,TGTGCCAGCAGCTTCGGACAGGGATTCTACAATGAGCAGTTCTTC,CASSFGQGFYNEQFF
TRBV7-2,TRBJ2-3,14,NA,many,TGTGCCAGCAGCTTAGGGGGTCATATAGATACGCAGTATTTT,CASSLGGHIDTQYF
TRBV6-6,TRBJ2-1,15,NA,many,TGTGCCAGCAGTTACTCGGGGGCGGGGTACAATGAGCAGTTCTTC,CASSYSGAGYNEQFF
TRBV20-1,TRBJ2-3,15,NA,NA,TGCAGTGCAATTATGGCCCCGAGCAGCACAGATACGCAGTATTTT,CSAIMAPSSTDTQYF
TRBV28,TRBJ1-1,14,TRBD1,NA,TGTGCCAGCAGGGACAGGGGGGGGAACACTGAAGCTTTCTTT,CASRDRGGNTEAFF
TRBV7-9,TRBJ2-1,11,NA,once,TGTGCCAGCAGCCATGTTAGAGGGGGGTTCTTC,CASSHVRGGFF
TRBV9,TRBJ2-6,18,TRBD1,many,TGTGCCAGCAACGAACCGGGACAGGGGGCGATGGGGGCCAACGTCCTGACTTTC,CASNEPGQGAMGANVLTF
TRBV5-1,TRBJ2-7,16,NA,NA,TGCGCCAGCAGCTTATCCCAAAGTCCGGAGACTAGGGAGCAGTACTTC,CASSLSQSPETREQYF
TRBV3-1,TRBJ2-5,16,TRBD2,few,TGTGCCAGCAGCCAGGTAGCGGGGGGGCCTTACAATGAGCAGTACTTC,CASSQVAGGPYNEQYF